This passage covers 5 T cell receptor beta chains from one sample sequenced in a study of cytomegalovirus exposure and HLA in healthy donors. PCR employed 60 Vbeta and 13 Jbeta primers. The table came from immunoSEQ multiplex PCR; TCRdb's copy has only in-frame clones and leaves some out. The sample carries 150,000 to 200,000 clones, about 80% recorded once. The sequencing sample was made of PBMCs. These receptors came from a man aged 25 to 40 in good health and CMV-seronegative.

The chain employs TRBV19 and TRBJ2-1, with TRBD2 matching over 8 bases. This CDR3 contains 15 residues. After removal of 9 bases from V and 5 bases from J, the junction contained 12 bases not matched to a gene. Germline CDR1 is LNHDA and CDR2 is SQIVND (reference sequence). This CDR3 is CASRKTSGFDNEQFF. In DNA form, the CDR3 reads TGTGCCAGCCGAAAAACTAGCGGATTCGACAATGAGCAGTTCTTC.

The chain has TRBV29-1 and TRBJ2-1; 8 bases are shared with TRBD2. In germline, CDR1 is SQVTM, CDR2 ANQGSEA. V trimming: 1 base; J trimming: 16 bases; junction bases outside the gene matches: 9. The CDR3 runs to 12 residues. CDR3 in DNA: TGCAGCGTTGAAGTTGGCCGGGAGGGCTCTTTCTTC. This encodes CSVEVGREGSFF.

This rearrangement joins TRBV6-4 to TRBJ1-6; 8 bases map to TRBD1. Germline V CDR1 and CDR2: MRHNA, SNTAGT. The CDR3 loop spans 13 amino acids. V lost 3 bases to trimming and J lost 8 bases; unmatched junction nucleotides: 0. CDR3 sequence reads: CASSEDRDSPLHF. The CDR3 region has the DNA TGTGCCAGCAGTGAGGACAGGGATTCACCCCTCCACTTT.

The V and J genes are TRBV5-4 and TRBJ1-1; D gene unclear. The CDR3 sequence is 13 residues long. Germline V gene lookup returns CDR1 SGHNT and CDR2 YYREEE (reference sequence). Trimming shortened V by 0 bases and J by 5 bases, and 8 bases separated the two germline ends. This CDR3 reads CASSLGRRTEAFF. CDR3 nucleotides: TGTGCCAGCAGCTTGGGACGGCGGACTGAAGCTTTCTTT.

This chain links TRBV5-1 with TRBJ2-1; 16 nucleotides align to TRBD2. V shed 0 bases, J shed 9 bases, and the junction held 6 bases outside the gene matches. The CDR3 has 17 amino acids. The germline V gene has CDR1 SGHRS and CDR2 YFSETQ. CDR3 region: CASSLAFGTSGRGEQFF. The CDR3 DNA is TGCGCCAGCAGCTTGGCCTTTGGGACTAGCGGGAGGGGTGAGCAGTTCTTC.